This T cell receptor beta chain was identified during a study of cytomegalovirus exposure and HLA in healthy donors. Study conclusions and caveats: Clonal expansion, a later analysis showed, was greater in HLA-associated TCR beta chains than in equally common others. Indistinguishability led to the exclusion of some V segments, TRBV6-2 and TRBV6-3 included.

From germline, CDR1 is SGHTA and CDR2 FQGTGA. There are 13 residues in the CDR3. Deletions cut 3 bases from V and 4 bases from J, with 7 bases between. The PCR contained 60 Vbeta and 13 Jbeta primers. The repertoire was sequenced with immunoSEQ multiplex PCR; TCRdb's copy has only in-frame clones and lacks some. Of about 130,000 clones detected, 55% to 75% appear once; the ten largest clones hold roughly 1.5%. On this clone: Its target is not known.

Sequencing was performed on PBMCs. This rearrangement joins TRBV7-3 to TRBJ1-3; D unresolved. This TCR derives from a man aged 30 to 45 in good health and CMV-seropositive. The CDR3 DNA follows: TGTGCCAGCAGCTTCGGGAGAGGAAACACCATATATTTT. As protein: CASSFGRGNTIYF.